This record concerns one T cell receptor beta chain sequence. Antigen unknown. The germline V gene has CDR1 LGHNA and CDR2 YNFKEQ. With 4 bases removed from V and 3 bases from J, the gap between germline ends came to 13 bases. The CDR3 has 15 amino acids. This sample was included in a study of T-cell memory formation after mild COVID-19. The wider study: For the most part, TCR clusters were specific to one donor. Whole-study results and caveats: That cross-reactive memory joined was suggested by some responding clones appearing in pre-infection memory. Contracting clones from day 15 to 85 showed balanced CD4/CD8; later expanders favored CD4+.

TCRdb used MiXCR to reprocess the 5' RACE reads, holding one entry per CDR3 protein. The sample has fewer than 650,000 distinct CDR3 sequences, roughly 21% seen once. The sample consisted of PBMCs or a T cell subset sorted from them (not recorded which). The sequence was collected from an adult woman who had mild COVID-19 (a few samples of this study predate the infection). Cell type and time point are not known. The chain uses TRBV4-2 and TRBJ1-5, with D perhaps TRBD1 (5 bases). CDR3 residues: CASSPSTVNNQPQHF. The DNA for the CDR3 is TGTGCCAGCAGCCCTTCGACAGTCAACAATCAGCCCCAGCATTTT.